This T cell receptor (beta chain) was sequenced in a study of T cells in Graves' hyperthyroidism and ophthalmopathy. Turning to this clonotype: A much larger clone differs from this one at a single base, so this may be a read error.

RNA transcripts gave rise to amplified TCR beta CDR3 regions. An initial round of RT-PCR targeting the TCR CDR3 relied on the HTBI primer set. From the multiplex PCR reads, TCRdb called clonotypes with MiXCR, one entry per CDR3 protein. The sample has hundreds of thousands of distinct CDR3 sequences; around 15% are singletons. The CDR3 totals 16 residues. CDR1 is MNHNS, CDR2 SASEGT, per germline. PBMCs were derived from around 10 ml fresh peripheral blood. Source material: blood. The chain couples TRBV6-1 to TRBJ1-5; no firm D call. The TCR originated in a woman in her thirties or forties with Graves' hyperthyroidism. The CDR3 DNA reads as TGTGCCAGAAGTGAAGTACCAGCCGATAGCAATCAGCCCCAGCATTTT. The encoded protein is CARSEVPADSNQPQHF.